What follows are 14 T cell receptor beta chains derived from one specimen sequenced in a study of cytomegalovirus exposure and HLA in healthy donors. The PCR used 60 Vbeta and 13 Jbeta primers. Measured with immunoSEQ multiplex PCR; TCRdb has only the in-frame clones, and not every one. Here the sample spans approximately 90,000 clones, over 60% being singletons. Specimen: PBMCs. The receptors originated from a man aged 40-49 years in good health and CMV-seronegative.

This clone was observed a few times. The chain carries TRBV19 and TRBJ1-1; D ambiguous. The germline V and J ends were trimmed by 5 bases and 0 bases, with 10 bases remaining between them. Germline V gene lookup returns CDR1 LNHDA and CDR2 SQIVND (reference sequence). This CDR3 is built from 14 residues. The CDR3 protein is CASSRPVMNTEAFF. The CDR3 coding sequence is TGTGCCAGTAGTCGTCCCGTAATGAACACTGAAGCTTTCTTT.

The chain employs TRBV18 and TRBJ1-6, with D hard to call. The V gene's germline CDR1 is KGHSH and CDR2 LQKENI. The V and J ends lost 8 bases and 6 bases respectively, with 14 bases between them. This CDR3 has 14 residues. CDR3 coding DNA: TGTGCCAGCCACCAGCGAGGCTCTAATTCACCCCTCCACTTT. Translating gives CASHQRGSNSPLHF. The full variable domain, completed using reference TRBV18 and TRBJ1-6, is NAGVMQNPRHLVRRRGQEARLRCSPMKGHSHVYWYRQLPEEGLKFMVYLQKENIIDESGMPKERFSAEFPKEGPSILRIQQVVRGDSAAYFCASHQRGSNSPLHFGNGTRLTVT.

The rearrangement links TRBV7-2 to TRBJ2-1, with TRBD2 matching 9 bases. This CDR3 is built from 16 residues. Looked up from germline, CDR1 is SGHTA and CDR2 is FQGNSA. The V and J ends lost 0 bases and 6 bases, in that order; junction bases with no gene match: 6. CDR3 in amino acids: CASSLAAGGQFNEQFF. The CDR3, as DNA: TGTGCCAGCAGCTTAGCAGCGGGGGGCCAATTCAATGAGCAGTTCTTC.

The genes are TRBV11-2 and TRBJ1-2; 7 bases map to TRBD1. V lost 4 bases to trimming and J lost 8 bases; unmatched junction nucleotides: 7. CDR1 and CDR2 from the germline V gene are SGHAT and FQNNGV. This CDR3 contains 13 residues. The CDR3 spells CASSSLGQVGYTF. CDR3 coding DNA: TGTGCCAGCAGCTCCTTAGGACAGGTCGGCTACACCTTC. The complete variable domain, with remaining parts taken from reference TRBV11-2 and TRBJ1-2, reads EAGVAQSPRYKIIEKRQSVAFWCNPISGHATLYWYQQILGQGPKLLIQFQNNGVVDDSQLPKDRFSAERLKGVDSTLKIQPAKLEDSAVYLCASSSLGQVGYTFGSGTRLTVV.

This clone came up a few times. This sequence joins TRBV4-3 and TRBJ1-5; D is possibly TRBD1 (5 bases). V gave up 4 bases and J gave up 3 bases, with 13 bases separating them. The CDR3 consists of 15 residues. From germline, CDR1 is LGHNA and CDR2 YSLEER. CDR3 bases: TGCGCCAGCAGCCGTCAACGGGGGAACAATCAGCCCCAGCATTTT. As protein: CASSRQRGNNQPQHF.

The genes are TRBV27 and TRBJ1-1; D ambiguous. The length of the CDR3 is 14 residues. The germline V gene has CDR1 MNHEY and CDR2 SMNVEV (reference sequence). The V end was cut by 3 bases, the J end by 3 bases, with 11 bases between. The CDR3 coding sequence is TGTGCCAGCAGTTTTTCCCCGTTGTACACTGAAGCTTTCTTT. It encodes CASSFSPLYTEAFF.

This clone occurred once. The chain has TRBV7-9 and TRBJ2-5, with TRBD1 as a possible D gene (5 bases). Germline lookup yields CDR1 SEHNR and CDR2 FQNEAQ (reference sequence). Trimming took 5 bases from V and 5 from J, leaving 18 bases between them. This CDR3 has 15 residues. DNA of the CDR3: TGTGCCAGCAGCCCCACGACAGAGGTCCGTGAGACCCAGTACTTC. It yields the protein CASSPTTEVRETQYF.

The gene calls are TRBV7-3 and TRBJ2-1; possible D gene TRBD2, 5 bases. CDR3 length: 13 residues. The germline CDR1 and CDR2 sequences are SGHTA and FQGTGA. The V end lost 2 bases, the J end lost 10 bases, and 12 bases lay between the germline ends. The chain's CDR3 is CASSLDEGWEQFF. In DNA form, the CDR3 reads TGTGCCAGCAGCTTAGATGAGGGCTGGGAGCAGTTCTTC.

The CDR3 region has the DNA TGTGCCAGCACTTCCTTCGGCGGGGGCGGTCAGCCCCAGCATTTT. Amino acids: CASTSFGGGGQPQHF. The chain joins TRBV2 to TRBJ1-5; a weak D match, TRBD1 (6 bases). Trimming took off 7 bases at V and 6 bases at J, with 19 bases between the two ends. The CDR3 length is 15 residues. Germline loops: CDR1 SNHLY, CDR2 FYNNEI.

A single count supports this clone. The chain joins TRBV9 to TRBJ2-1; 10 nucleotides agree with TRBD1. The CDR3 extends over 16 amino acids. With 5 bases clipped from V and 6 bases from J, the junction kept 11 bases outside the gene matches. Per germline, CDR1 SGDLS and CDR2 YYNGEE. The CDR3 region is CASSASGQGVGNEQFF. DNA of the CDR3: TGTGCCAGCAGTGCTTCAGGACAGGGGGTCGGCAATGAGCAGTTCTTC.

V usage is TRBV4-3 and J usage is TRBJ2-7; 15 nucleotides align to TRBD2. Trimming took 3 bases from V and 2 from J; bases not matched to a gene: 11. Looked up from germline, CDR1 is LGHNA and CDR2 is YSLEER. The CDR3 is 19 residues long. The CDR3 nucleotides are TGCGCCAGCAGCCACCAACCGGGGACTAGCGGGGGGCTCCCCTACGAGCAGTACTTC. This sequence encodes CASSHQPGTSGGLPYEQYF.

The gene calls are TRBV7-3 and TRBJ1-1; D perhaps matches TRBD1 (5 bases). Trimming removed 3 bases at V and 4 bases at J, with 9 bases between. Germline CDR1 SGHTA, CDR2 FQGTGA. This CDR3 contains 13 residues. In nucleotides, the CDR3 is TGTGCCAGCAGCTTTCAGGGAGGCACTGAAGCTTTCTTT. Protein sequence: CASSFQGGTEAFF. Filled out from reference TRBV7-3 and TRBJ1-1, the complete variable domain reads GAGVSQTPSNKVTEKGKYVELRCDPISGHTALYWYRQSLGQGPEFLIYFQGTGAADDSGLPNDRFFAVRPEGSVSTLKIQRTERGDSAVYLCASSFQGGTEAFFGQGTRLTVV.

The CDR3 DNA reads TGCAGCGCCGTTGGAGGGGGCTCGAACTATGGCTACACCTTC. It translates to CSAVGGGSNYGYTF. The genes are TRBV29-1 and TRBJ1-2; 7 nucleotides line up with TRBD1. This CDR3 spans 14 amino acids. Trimming removed 7 bases from V and 2 bases from J; junction bases left unmatched: 10. CDR1 SQVTM and CDR2 ANQGSEA come from the germline V gene.

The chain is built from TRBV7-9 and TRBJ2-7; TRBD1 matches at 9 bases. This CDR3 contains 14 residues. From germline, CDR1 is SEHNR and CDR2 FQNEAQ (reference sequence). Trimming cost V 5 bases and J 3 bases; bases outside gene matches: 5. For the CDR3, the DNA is TGTGCCAGCAGCCGAGGACAGGGGCTCTACGAGCAGTACTTC. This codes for CASSRGQGLYEQYF.